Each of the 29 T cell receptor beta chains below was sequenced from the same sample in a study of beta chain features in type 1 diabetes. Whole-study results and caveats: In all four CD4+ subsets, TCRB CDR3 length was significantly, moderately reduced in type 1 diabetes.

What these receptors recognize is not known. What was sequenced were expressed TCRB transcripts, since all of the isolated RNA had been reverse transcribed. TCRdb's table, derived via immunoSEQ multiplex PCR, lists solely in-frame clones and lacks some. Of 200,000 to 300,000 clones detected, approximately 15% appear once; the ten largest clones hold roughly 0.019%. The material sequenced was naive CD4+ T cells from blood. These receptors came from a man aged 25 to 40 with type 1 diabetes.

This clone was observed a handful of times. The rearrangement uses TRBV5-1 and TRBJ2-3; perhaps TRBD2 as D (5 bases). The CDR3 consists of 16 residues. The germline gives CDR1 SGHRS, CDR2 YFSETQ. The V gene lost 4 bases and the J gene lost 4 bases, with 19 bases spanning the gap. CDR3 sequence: CASSRDTTKSPDTQYF. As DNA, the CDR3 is TGCGCCAGCAGCCGGGATACTACCAAGTCCCCAGATACGCAGTATTTT.

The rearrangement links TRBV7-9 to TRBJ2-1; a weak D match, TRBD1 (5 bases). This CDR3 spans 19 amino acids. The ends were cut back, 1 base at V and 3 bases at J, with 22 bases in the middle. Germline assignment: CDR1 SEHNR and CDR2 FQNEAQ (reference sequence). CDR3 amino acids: CASSLEVRVRPSLYNEQFF. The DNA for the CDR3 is TGTGCCAGCAGCTTAGAGGTCAGGGTCAGGCCTAGTCTCTACAATGAGCAGTTCTTC.

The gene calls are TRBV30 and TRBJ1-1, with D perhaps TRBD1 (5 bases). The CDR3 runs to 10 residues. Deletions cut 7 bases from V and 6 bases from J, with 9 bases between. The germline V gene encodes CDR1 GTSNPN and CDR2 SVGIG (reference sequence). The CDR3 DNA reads TGTGCCTCAAGGACACCTGAAGCTTTCTTT. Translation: CASRTPEAFF.

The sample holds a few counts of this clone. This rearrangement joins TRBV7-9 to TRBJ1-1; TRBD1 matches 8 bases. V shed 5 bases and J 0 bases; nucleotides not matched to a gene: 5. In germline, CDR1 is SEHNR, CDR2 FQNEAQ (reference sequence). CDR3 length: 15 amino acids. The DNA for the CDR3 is TGTGCCAGCAGCCCAGAGACAGGGGTGAACACTGAAGCTTTCTTT. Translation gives CASSPETGVNTEAFF.

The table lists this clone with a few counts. The CDR3: CARSSGDTEAFF. The CDR3 region has the DNA TGCGCCCGATCCTCGGGGGACACTGAAGCTTTCTTT. V and J are TRBV23-1 and TRBJ1-1, with D perhaps matching TRBD1 (5 bases). TRBV23-1 is an ORF, and what it does is uncertain. This CDR3 region has 12 residues. Trimming pared 11 bases from V and 3 bases from J, leaving 13 bases between.

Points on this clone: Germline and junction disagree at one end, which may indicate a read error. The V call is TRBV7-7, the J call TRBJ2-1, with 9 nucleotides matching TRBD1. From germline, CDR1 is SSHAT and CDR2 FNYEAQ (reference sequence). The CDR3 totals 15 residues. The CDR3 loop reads CASSSGQGTYNEQFF. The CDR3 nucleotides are TGTGCTAGCAGCTCGGGACAGGGAACCTACAATGAGCAGTTCTTC.

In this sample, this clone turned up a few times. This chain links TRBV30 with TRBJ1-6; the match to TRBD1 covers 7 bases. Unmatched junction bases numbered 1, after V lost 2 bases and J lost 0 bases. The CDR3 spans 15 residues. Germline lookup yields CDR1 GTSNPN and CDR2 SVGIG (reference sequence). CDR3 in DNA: TGTGCCTGGAGTCAGGGGGGCTCCTATAATTCACCCCTCCACTTT. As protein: CAWSQGGSYNSPLHF.

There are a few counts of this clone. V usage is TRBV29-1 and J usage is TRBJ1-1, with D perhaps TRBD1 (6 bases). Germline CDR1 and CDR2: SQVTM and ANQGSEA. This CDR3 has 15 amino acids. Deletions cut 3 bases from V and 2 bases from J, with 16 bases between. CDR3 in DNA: TGCAGCGTTGATGGGTTTAGGACAGCCAACACTGAAGCTTTCTTT. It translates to CSVDGFRTANTEAFF.

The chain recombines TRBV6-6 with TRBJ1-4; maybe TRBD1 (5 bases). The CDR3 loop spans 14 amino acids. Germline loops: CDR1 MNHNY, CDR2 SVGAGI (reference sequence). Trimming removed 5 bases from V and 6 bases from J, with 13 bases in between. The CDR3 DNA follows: TGTGCCAGCAGTCGGACACGGCTGGATGAAAAACTGTTTTTT. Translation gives CASSRTRLDEKLFF.

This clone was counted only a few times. CDR3 protein: CSVAGGEKLFF. As DNA, the CDR3 is TGCAGCGTGGCAGGTGGGGAAAAACTGTTTTTT. The chain carries TRBV29-1 and TRBJ1-4; D gene uncertain. This CDR3 comprises 11 residues. V was clipped by 6 bases and J by 8 bases, with 10 bases between them. Germline CDR1 SQVTM, CDR2 ANQGSEA.

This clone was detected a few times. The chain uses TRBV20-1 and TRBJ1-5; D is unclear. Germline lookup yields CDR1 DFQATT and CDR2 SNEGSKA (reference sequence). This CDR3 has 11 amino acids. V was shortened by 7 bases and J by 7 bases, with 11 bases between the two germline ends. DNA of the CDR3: TGCAGTGTGGGAGGGCAACAGCCCCAGCATTTT. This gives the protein CSVGGQQPQHF.

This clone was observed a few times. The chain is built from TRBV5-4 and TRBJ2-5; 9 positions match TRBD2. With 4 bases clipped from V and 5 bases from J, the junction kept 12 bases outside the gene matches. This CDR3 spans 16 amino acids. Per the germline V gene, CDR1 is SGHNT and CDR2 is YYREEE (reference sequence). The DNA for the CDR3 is TGTGCCAGCAGCCCGGTTGGCGGGAGGGATCGGGAGACCCAGTACTTC. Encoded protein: CASSPVGGRDRETQYF.

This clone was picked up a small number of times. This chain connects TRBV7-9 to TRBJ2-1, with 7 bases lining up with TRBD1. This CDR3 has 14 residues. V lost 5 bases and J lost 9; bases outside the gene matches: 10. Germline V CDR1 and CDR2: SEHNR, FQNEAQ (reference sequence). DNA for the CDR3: TGTGCCAGCAGCGTACAGGGGCGAGTAGGTGAGCAGTTCTTC. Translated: CASSVQGRVGEQFF. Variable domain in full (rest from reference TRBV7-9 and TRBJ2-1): DTGVSQNPRHKITKRGQNVTFRCDPISEHNRLYWYRQTLGQGPEFLTYFQNEAQLEKSRLLSDRFSAERPKGSFSTLEIQRTEQGDSAMYLCASSVQGRVGEQFFGPGTRLTVL.

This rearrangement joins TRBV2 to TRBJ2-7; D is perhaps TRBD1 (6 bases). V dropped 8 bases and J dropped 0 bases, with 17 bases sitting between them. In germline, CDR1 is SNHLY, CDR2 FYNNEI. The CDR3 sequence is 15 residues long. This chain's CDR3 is CASGREAGASYEQYF. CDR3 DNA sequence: TGTGCCAGCGGCCGAGAAGCAGGGGCCTCCTACGAGCAGTACTTC.

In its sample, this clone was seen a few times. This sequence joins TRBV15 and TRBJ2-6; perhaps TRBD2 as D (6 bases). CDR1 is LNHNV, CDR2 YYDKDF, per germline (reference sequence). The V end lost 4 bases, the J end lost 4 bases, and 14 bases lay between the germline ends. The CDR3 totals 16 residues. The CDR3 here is CATSKGGTAGANVLTF. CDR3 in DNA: TGTGCCACCAGCAAAGGAGGGACGGCCGGGGCCAACGTCCTGACTTTC. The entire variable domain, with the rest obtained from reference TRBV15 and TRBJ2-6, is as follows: DAMVIQNPRYQVTQFGKPVTLSCSQTLNHNVMYWYQQKSSQAPKLLFHYYDKDFNNEADTPDNFQSRRPNTSFCFLDIRSPGLGDTAMYLCATSKGGTAGANVLTFGAGSRLTVL.

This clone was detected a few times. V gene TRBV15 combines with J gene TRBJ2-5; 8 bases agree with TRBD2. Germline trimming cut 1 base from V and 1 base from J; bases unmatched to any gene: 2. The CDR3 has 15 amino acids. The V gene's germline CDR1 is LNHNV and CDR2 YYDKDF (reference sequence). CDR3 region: CATSRVGTSQETQYF. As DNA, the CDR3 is TGTGCCACCAGCAGAGTAGGGACTAGCCAAGAGACCCAGTACTTC.

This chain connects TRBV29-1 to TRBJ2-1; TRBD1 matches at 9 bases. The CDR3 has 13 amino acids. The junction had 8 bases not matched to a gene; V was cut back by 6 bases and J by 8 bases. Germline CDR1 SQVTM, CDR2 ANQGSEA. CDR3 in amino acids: CSVAGQGYDEQFF. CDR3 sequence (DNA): TGCAGCGTAGCGGGACAGGGTTACGATGAGCAGTTCTTC.

CDR3 sequence reads: CASWGEYSNQPQHF. CDR3 nucleotides: TGTGCCAGCTGGGGGGAATATAGCAATCAGCCCCAGCATTTT. The chain carries TRBV19 and TRBJ1-5, with a weak D call TRBD1 (5 bases). Per germline, CDR1 LNHDA and CDR2 SQIVND (reference sequence). With 9 bases removed from V and 0 bases from J, the gap between germline ends came to 12 bases. The length of the CDR3 is 14 residues.

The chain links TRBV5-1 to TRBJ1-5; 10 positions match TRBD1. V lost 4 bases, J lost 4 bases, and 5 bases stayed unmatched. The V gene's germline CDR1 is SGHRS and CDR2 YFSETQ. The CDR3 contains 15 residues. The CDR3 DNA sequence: TGCGCCAGCAGCCCGGGACAGGGGTTTAATCAGCCCCAGCATTTT. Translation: CASSPGQGFNQPQHF.

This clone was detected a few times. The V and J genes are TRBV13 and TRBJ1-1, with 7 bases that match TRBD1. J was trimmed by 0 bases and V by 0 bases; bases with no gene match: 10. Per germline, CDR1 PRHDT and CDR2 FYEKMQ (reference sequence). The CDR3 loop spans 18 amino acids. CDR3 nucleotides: TGTGCCAGCAGCTTAGGCGGGACAGCGGCCCCCGTGAACACTGAAGCTTTCTTT. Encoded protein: CASSLGGTAAPVNTEAFF.

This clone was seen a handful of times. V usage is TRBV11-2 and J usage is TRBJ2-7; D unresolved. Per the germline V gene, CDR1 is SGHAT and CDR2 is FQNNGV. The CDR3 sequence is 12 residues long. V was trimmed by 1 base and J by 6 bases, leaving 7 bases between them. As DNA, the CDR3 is TGTGCCAGCAGCTTAGTTCACAGCGAGCAGTACTTC. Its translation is CASSLVHSEQYF.

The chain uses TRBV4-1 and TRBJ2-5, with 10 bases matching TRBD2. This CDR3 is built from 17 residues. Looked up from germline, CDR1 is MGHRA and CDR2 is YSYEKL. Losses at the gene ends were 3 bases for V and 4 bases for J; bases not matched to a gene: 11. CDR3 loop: CASSQGPSGGARETQYF. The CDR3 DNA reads TGCGCCAGCAGCCAGGGCCCGAGCGGGGGGGCCCGAGAGACCCAGTACTTC.

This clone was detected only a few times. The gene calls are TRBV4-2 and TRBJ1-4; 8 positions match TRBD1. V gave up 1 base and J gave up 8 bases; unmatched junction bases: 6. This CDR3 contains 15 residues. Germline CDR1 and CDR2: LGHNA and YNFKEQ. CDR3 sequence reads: CASSQGGQGLEKLFF. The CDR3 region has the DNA TGTGCCAGCAGCCAAGGCGGACAGGGTTTGGAAAAACTGTTTTTT.

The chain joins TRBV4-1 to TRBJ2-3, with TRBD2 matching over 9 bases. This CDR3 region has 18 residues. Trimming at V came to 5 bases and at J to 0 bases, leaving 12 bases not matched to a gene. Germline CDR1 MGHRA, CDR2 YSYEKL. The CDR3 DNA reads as TGCGCCAGCAGCGAGGGAGCGGGAGGTCCTATTAGCACAGATACGCAGTATTTT. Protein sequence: CASSEGAGGPISTDTQYF.

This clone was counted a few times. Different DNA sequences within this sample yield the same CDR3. Here the CDR3 DNA reads TGTGCCAGCAGCGTAGCGCCCGGCGGCACTGAAGCTTTCTTT. Translation gives CASSVAPGGTEAFF. V usage is TRBV9 and J usage is TRBJ1-1; D call uncertain. This CDR3 spans 14 amino acids. Trimming shortened V by 0 bases and J by 4 bases, and 10 bases separated the two germline ends. Germline CDR1 reads SGDLS; CDR2 reads YYNGEE.

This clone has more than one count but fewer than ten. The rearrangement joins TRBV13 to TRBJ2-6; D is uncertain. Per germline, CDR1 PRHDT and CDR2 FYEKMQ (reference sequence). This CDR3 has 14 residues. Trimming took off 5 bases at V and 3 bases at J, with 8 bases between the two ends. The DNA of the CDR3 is TGTGCCAGCAGCCTCCCAGGTGGGGCCAACGTCCTGACTTTC. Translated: CASSLPGGANVLTF.

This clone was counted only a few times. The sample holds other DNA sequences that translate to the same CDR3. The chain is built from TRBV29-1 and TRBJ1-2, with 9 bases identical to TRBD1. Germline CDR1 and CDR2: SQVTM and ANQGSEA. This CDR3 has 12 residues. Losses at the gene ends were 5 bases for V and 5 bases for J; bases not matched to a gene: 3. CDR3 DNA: TGCAGCGTTAGGACAGGGGATTATGGCTACACCTTC. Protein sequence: CSVRTGDYGYTF.

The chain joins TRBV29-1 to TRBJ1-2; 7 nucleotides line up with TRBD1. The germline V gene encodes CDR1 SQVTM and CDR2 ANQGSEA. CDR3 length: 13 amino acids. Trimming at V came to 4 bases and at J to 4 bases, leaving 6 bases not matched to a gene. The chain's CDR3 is CSVGNRGPYGYTF. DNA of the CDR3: TGCAGCGTTGGAAACAGGGGTCCCTATGGCTACACCTTC. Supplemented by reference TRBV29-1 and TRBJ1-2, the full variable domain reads SAVISQKPSRDICQRGTSLTIQCQVDSQVTMMFWYRQQPGQSLTLIATANQGSEATYESGFVIDKFPISRPNLTFSTLTVSNMSPEDSSIYLCSVGNRGPYGYTFGSGTRLTVV.

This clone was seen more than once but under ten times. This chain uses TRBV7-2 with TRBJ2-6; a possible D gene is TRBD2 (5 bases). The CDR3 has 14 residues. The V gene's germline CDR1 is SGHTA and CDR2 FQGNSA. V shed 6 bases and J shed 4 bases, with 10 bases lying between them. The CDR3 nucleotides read TGTGCCAGCAGGCGGGTCACCGGGGCCAACGTCCTGACTTTC. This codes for CASRRVTGANVLTF.